By sample share, the clone carrying this TCR beta chain is medium-sized. Sample time point: sample taken at primary tumor resection. This sample was included in a study of spatial heterogeneity in lung cancer. TCRdb reprocessed the 5' RACE reads via MiXCR and lists one record per CDR3 protein. Of about 5,000 distinct CDR3 sequences in the sample, 2.5% to 3% were seen once. The V and J ends lost 5 bases and 1 base respectively, with 10 bases between them. The germline CDR1 and CDR2 sequences are SGHDN and FVKESK. CDR3 length: 14 residues. This sample comprised normal lung tissue next to the tumor, obtained at surgery. J is TRBJ2-3 and V is TRBV14; D is unresolved. The source of this sequence is a male donor with early-stage non-small cell lung cancer. DNA of the CDR3: TGTGCCAGCAGCGACACTGGGGGCACAGATACGCAGTATTTT. It encodes CASSDTGGTDTQYF.